The entry that follows covers one T cell receptor (beta chain) sequence. This specimen belongs to a study of T cell responses to AZD1222 COVID-19 vaccine. V shed 6 bases, J shed 2 bases, and the junction held 2 bases outside the gene matches. The CDR3 loop spans 13 amino acids. Profiled with immunoSEQ multiplex PCR; TCRdb holds only in-frame clones, not every one. The sample carries 65,000 to 80,000 clones, under 95% recorded once. This receptor was taken from an adult in good health. The genes are TRBV12-3 or TRBV12-4 and TRBJ2-7; 9 positions agree with TRBD2. The source was peripheral blood, collected on day 0 of MenACWY control vaccination. CDR3 sequence: CASRLAGTYEQYF. In nucleotides, the CDR3 is TGTGCCAGCAGGCTAGCGGGAACCTACGAGCAGTACTTC.